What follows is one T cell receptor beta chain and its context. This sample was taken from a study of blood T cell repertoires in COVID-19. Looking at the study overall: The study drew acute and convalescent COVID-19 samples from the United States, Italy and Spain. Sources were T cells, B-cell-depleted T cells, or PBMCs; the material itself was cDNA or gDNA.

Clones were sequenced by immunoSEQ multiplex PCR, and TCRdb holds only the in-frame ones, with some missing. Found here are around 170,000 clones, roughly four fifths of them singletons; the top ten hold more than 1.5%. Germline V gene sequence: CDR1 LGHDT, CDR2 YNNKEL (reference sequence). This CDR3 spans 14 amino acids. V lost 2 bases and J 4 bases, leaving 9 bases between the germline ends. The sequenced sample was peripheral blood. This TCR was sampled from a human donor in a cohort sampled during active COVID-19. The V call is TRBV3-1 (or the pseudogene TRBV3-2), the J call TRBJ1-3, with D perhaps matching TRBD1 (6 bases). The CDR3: CASSQQGWGNTIYF. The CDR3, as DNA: TGTGCCAGCAGCCAACAGGGGTGGGGAAACACCATATATTTT.